This T cell receptor beta chain was observed in a study of long-term antiretroviral therapy in people with HIV. General study points: Dating from the mid-2000s to the late 2010s, the blood was possibly obtained under older ART regimens.

V was cut by 10 bases and J by 11 bases, with 17 bases left in between. This CDR3 is 11 amino acids long. Germline V gene lookup returns CDR1 SNHLY and CDR2 FYNNEI. To note about this clone: No antigen is known for it.

It was version v3.0 of the immunoSEQ assay that was run at survey level. Profiled with immunoSEQ multiplex PCR; TCRdb holds only in-frame clones, not every one. The data contain about 19,000 clones, approximately 90% of them singletons. This sequence joins TRBV2 and TRBJ2-5; maybe TRBD2 (6 bases). The sequencing used unsorted PBMCs, collected 2.1 years after starting antiretroviral therapy. This receptor was obtained from a man aged 18 to 30 with HIV. In DNA, the CDR3 is TGTGCCAAAAGGACCGGGGGTGAGCAGTACTTC. Protein: CAKRTGGEQYF.